The TCR beta chain described here comes from a study of beta chain features in type 1 diabetes. Overall study results and limits: Moderate but significant shortening of TCRB CDR3s was recorded in all four CD4+ subsets from Type 1 diabetes patients.

As every portion of the isolated RNA was reverse transcribed, the sequencing read expressed TCRB transcripts. TCRdb's table, derived via immunoSEQ multiplex PCR, lists solely in-frame clones and lacks some. The data contain about 660,000 clones, around 15% of them singletons. Deletions cut 3 bases from V and 8 bases from J, with 13 bases between. Germline CDR1 reads SQVTM; CDR2 reads ANQGSEA. The CDR3 runs 13 residues. Regarding this clone: Antigen unknown.

The sequence derives from a man aged 18-30 years with type 1 diabetes. Material for sequencing was naive CD4+ T cells from blood. This sequence joins TRBV29-1 and TRBJ1-4; D may be TRBD1 (5 bases). The CDR3 is CSVERGAGEKLFF. The DNA of the CDR3 is TGCAGCGTTGAGAGGGGCGCAGGGGAAAAACTGTTTTTT. Using reference TRBV29-1 and TRBJ1-4 for the parts outside the CDR3, the full variable domain is SAVISQKPSRDICQRGTSLTIQCQVDSQVTMMFWYRQQPGQSLTLIATANQGSEATYESGFVIDKFPISRPNLTFSTLTVSNMSPEDSSIYLCSVERGAGEKLFFGSGTQLSVL.